The 14 T cell receptor beta chains presented below share a single source sample, sequenced in a study of T cells in Graves' hyperthyroidism and ophthalmopathy (dated by TCRdb to the late 2010s). Library preparation was by multiplex PCR. Sequencer: Illumina HiSeq 2000. The TCR beta CDR3 regions were amplified from the RNA transcripts. The TCR CDR3 was subjected to a first round of RT-PCR using the HTBI primer set and the Qiagen OneStep RT-PCR kit. TCRdb's own reprocessing of the public reads used fastp at Q25 and MiXCR and kept productive beta chains. Under each unique CDR3 protein, matching rows form one entry showing the most common genes and DNA. The sample table holds over 450,000 distinct CDR3 sequences, of which over 13% were seen once. Together, the top ten hold roughly 17% of the sample. The specimen sequenced was blood. These receptors all come from a woman between 18 and 29 years old with Graves' hyperthyroidism.

Ten or more counts support this clonotype. V gene TRBV6-2 or TRBV6-3 combines with J gene TRBJ2-1; possible D gene TRBD2, 5 bases. Germline V gene data show CDR1 as MNHEY and CDR2 as SVGEGT. Trimming took 5 bases from V and 3 from J, leaving 11 bases between them. This CDR3 has 14 residues. The CDR3 loop reads CASSRLADYNEQFF. CDR3 in DNA: TGTGCCAGCAGTAGGCTAGCTGACTACAATGAGCAGTTCTTC.

This clonotype was seen more than once but under ten times. A much bigger clone sits one base away, suggesting this may be a read error. The rearrangement joins TRBV20-1 to TRBJ2-3, with a possible D match to TRBD1 (6 bases). The CDR3 runs to 17 residues. The V gene's germline CDR1 is DFQATT and CDR2 SNEGSKA (reference sequence). V was shortened by 0 bases and J by 6 bases, with 22 bases between the two germline ends. In nucleotides, the CDR3 is TGCAGTGCTAGAGATCCCCACTACAAGGGGCAGGGGGATACGCAGTATTTT. Amino acid sequence: CSARDPHYKGQGDTQYF.

CDR3 nucleotide sequence: TGTGCCTGGGGAAGGGGCGGGACTAGCGGGAGTTCAGATACGCAGTATTTT. Protein: CAWGRGGTSGSSDTQYF. The J gene is TRBJ2-3, the V gene TRBV30, with 14 bases matching TRBD2. In germline, CDR1 is GTSNPN, CDR2 SVGIG (reference sequence). Trimming at V came to 5 bases and at J to 4 bases, leaving 11 bases not matched to a gene. This CDR3 region has 17 residues.

Here the CDR3 reads CAWSAQGHQPQHF. The CDR3 DNA is TGTGCCTGGAGCGCACAGGGCCATCAGCCCCAGCATTTT. The chain links TRBV30 to TRBJ1-5; maybe TRBD1 (6 bases). Germline-derived CDR1 and CDR2 are GTSNPN and SVGIG (reference sequence). The CDR3 is 13 residues long. Trimming cost V 3 bases and J 5 bases, with 11 bases left between them.

This clonotype came up many times. This sequence joins TRBV20-1 and TRBJ2-3; either TRBD1 or TRBD2 may fit D (6 bases each). Germline values: CDR1 DFQATT, CDR2 SNEGSKA (reference sequence). The V and J ends lost 5 bases and 7 bases respectively, with 13 bases between them. This CDR3 spans 12 amino acids. The CDR3 bases are TGCAGTGCTTCCGGGGGCGGCTATACGCAGTATTTT. Amino acid sequence: CSASGGGYTQYF.

CDR3 sequence: CSVGFRIRNTEAFF. The DNA of the CDR3 is TGCAGCGTTGGTTTCCGGATTCGGAACACTGAAGCTTTCTTT. This chain joins TRBV29-1 and TRBJ1-1, with no clear D. Trimming took off 4 bases at V and 1 base at J, with 13 bases between the two ends. Germline values: CDR1 SQVTM, CDR2 ANQGSEA. The CDR3 contains 14 residues.

This rearrangement joins TRBV9 to TRBJ2-7; the D gene could be TRBD1 or TRBD2 (5 bases each). This CDR3 spans 16 amino acids. Trimming pared 5 bases from V and 7 bases from J, leaving 25 bases between. Germline CDR1 is SGDLS and CDR2 is YYNGEE. CDR3 region: CASSPSSGTAEGEQYF. The CDR3 DNA reads as TGTGCCAGCAGTCCGAGTTCCGGGACGGCTGAGGGTGAGCAGTACTTC.

In this sample, this clonotype turned up many times. J is TRBJ2-1 and V is TRBV7-9; 11 bases align to TRBD2. CDR1 and CDR2 from the germline V gene are SEHNR and FQNEAQ (reference sequence). CDR3 length: 19 residues. Trimming cost V 1 base and J 5 bases; bases outside gene matches: 13. The CDR3 nucleotides are TGTGCCAGCAGCTTAGAACCCGGGGCTAGCGGGAGGATGAACAATGAGCAGTTCTTC. It encodes CASSLEPGASGRMNNEQFF.

This clonotype was seen repeatedly, ten times or more. The chain joins TRBV12-3 or TRBV12-4 to TRBJ2-1; no clear D. The V and J ends lost 8 bases and 0 bases respectively, with 20 bases between them. CDR3 length: 17 residues. The CDR3 coding sequence is TGTGCCAGCGTCGACACTCTTCCTGGGCGCTCCTACAATGAGCAGTTCTTC. Protein product: CASVDTLPGRSYNEQFF.

This clonotype has a count of ten or more. V and J are TRBV24-1 and TRBJ2-3; 7 bases agree with TRBD2. This CDR3 has 16 residues. Losses at the gene ends were 5 bases for V and 3 bases for J; bases not matched to a gene: 10. Per the germline V gene, CDR1 is KGHDR and CDR2 is SFDVKD. The CDR3, as DNA: TGTGCCACCAGTGGGGGGGGTCTCCCAATGACAGATACGCAGTATTTT. Protein product: CATSGGGLPMTDTQYF.

This clonotype was seen many times. This rearrangement joins TRBV3-1 to TRBJ2-5; 8 nucleotides line up with TRBD2. After removal of 4 bases from V and 5 bases from J, the junction contained 12 bases not matched to a gene. In germline, CDR1 is LGHDT, CDR2 YNNKEL (reference sequence). The CDR3 loop spans 16 amino acids. CDR3 DNA: TGTGCCAGCAGCCCGACCCCGCCGGGAGGGCAGGAGACCCAGTACTTC. Translation: CASSPTPPGGQETQYF.

This clonotype showed up many times. V gene TRBV29-1 combines with J gene TRBJ1-1; D not resolved. The CDR3 totals 11 residues. Germline V gene data show CDR1 as SQVTM and CDR2 as ANQGSEA. With 6 bases removed from V and 3 bases from J, the gap between germline ends came to 8 bases. The CDR3, as DNA: TGCAGCGTACAGAAGGACACTGAAGCTTTCTTT. The encoded protein is CSVQKDTEAFF. The entire variable domain, with the rest obtained from reference TRBV29-1 and TRBJ1-1, is as follows: SAVISQKPSRDICQRGTSLTIQCQVDSQVTMMFWYRQQPGQSLTLIATANQGSEATYESGFVIDKFPISRPNLTFSTLTVSNMSPEDSSIYLCSVQKDTEAFFGQGTRLTVV.

V usage is TRBV11-2 and J usage is TRBJ2-5, with 7 bases fitting TRBD1. This CDR3 has 16 amino acids. V trimming: 5 bases; J trimming: 3 bases; junction bases outside the gene matches: 12. Germline assignment: CDR1 SGHAT and CDR2 FQNNGV. The CDR3: CASSRQPGTAKETQYF. CDR3 nucleotide sequence: TGTGCCAGCAGCCGTCAACCCGGGACAGCTAAAGAGACCCAGTACTTC.

This clonotype appeared many times. This chain links TRBV4-2 with TRBJ2-2; 11 nucleotides align to TRBD2. CDR1 is LGHNA, CDR2 YNFKEQ, per germline. Trimming at V came to 3 bases and at J to 3 bases, leaving 0 bases not matched to a gene. The CDR3 contains 15 residues. This CDR3 is CASSQGLADTGELFF. The CDR3 coding sequence is TGTGCCAGCAGCCAGGGACTAGCGGACACCGGGGAGCTGTTTTTT.